These 10 T cell receptor beta chains share one sample of origin, sequenced in a study of CD8+ T cells in alopecia areata. RNA extraction and reverse transcription yielded cDNA as sequencing template. Only in-frame clones appear in the TCRdb table, and some are missing; sequencing was by immunoSEQ multiplex PCR. The table includes approximately 210,000 clones, 60% detected once. Treatment in this sample: oral pan-JAK inhibitor, 5-10 mg twice daily. Sequencing used CD4+ T cells sorted from blood, obtained at week 24, from a patient treated with tofacitinib. The receptors come from a human donor with alopecia areata.

This chain uses TRBV11-2 with TRBJ2-3, with D possibly TRBD2 on 6 matching bases. V shed 6 bases and J shed 3 bases, with 16 bases lying between them. CDR1 SGHAT and CDR2 FQNNGV come from the germline V gene. The CDR3 length is 15 residues. This CDR3 is CASSPRLGGTDTQYF. CDR3 coding DNA: TGTGCCAGCAGTCCCCGGTTGGGGGGAACAGATACGCAGTATTTT.

The J gene is TRBJ1-1, the V gene TRBV6-5; D is unclear. Germline CDR1 MNHEY, CDR2 SVGAGI. This CDR3 region has 14 residues. The V gene lost 0 bases and the J gene lost 4 bases, with 9 bases spanning the gap. CDR3 region: CASSYSTVGTEAFF. For the CDR3, the DNA is TGTGCCAGCAGTTACTCGACGGTTGGCACTGAAGCTTTCTTT.

The chain recombines TRBV15 with TRBJ2-1; 8 positions agree with TRBD2. The J segment lost 6 bases and the V segment lost 1 base, leaving 2 bases of the junction unmatched. Germline V gene sequence: CDR1 LNHNV, CDR2 YYDKDF (reference sequence). The CDR3 totals 14 residues. The CDR3 DNA follows: TGTGCCACCAGCAGAGGGGGACTAGGCAATGAGCAGTTCTTC. Residues: CATSRGGLGNEQFF.

This clone was seen a handful of times. This chain joins TRBV7-6 and TRBJ2-1, with TRBD1 matching 9 bases. Germline V gene sequence: CDR1 SGHVS, CDR2 FNYEAQ. The CDR3 loop spans 14 amino acids. With V trimmed by 1 base and J by 8 bases, 3 bases remained unmatched. The CDR3 nucleotides read TGTGCCAGCAGCTTAGATTACAGGGGGCATGAGCAGTTCTTC. Its protein is CASSLDYRGHEQFF.

The chain has TRBV28 and TRBJ1-2; 8 bases map to TRBD1. Germline assignment: CDR1 MDHEN and CDR2 SYDVKM. V was pared by 4 bases and J by 7 bases, with 5 bases of the junction left unmatched. The CDR3 runs 13 residues. The CDR3 loop is CASSSTGGTGYTF. The CDR3 region has the DNA TGTGCCAGCAGTTCAACAGGGGGGACTGGCTACACCTTC.

J is TRBJ2-3 and V is TRBV29-1, with unresolved D. Germline V gene data show CDR1 as SQVTM and CDR2 as ANQGSEA. Trimming cost V 6 bases and J 2 bases, with 6 bases left between them. CDR3 length equals 11 residues. CDR3: CSVTTTDTQYF. DNA for the CDR3: TGCAGCGTGACAACCACAGATACGCAGTATTTT.

The chain uses TRBV29-1 and TRBJ1-1; 7 bases line up with TRBD1. J was trimmed by 1 base and V by 6 bases; bases with no gene match: 2. This CDR3 has 12 residues. Germline lookup yields CDR1 SQVTM and CDR2 ANQGSEA. CDR3 residues: CSVGGSNTEAFF. CDR3 coding DNA: TGCAGCGTAGGGGGCTCGAACACTGAAGCTTTCTTT.

This clone was observed a handful of times. The chain recombines TRBV30 with TRBJ1-1, with D perhaps TRBD1 (5 bases). From germline, CDR1 is GTSNPN and CDR2 SVGIG (reference sequence). The CDR3 has 12 residues. V was cut by 5 bases and J by 0 bases, with 7 bases left in between. Written as DNA, the CDR3 is TGTGCCTGGGGGGGATTGAACACTGAAGCTTTCTTT. Translation gives CAWGGLNTEAFF.

This clone has just a few counts. The chain employs TRBV12-5 and TRBJ1-1; the D gene is possibly TRBD1 (6 bases). Germline CDR1 and CDR2: LGHNT and FRNRAP. The ends were cut back, 7 bases at V and 4 bases at J, with 19 bases in the middle. The CDR3 sequence is 15 residues long. The CDR3 DNA reads TGTGCTAGTGCCCCGGTACGGAGGGGGACCACTGAAGCTTTCTTT. This gives the protein CASAPVRRGTTEAFF. Drawing the rest from reference TRBV12-5 and TRBJ1-1, the complete variable domain is DARVTQTPRHKVTEMGQEVTMRCQPILGHNTVFWYRQTMMQGLELLAYFRNRAPLDDSGMPKDRFSAEMPDATLATLKIQPSEPRDSAVYFCASAPVRRGTTEAFFGQGTRLTVV.

The table lists this clone with a few counts. This sequence joins TRBV2 and TRBJ2-1; D gene uncertain. CDR3 size: 20 residues. Deletions cut 3 bases from V and 1 base from J, with 25 bases between. Per germline, CDR1 SNHLY and CDR2 FYNNEI. As DNA, the CDR3 is TGTGCCAGCAGTGATAGGGCTATGGGCGGTATGGTTCGGTCCTACAATGAGCAGTTCTTC. It codes for CASSDRAMGGMVRSYNEQFF.